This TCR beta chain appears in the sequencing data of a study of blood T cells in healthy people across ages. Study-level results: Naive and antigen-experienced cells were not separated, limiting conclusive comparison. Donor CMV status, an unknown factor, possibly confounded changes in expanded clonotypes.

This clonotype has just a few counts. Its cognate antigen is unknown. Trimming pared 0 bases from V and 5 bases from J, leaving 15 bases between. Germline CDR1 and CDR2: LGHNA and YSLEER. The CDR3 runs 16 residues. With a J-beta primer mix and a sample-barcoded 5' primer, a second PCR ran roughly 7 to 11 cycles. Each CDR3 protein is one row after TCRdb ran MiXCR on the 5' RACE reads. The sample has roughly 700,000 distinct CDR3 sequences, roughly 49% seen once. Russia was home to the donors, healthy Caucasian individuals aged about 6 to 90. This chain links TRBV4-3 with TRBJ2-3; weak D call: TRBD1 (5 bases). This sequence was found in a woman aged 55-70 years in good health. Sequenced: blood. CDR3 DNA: TGCGCCAGCAGCCAAGAATGGGGCACAGAGGAAGATACGCAGTATTTT. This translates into CASSQEWGTEEDTQYF.